The 20 T cell receptor beta chains in this list originate from one sample, sequenced in a study of blood T cell repertoires in COVID-19. Measured with immunoSEQ multiplex PCR; TCRdb has only the in-frame clones, and not every one. The sample holds 200,000 to 250,000 clones; around 85% are singletons and the top ten take about 2.5%. Sequences were obtained from peripheral blood. Receptors were obtained from a woman in her seventies with COVID-19, enrolled during active disease.

The chain combines TRBV18 with TRBJ2-1, with 11 bases lining up with TRBD2. The J segment lost 9 bases and the V segment lost 6 bases, leaving 16 bases of the junction unmatched. The CDR3 is 17 residues long. Germline-derived CDR1 and CDR2 are KGHSH and LQKENI. CDR3 protein: CASSPYSLAGASSEQFF. The CDR3 DNA reads as TGTGCCAGCTCCCCATACTCACTAGCGGGGGCCTCATCTGAGCAGTTCTTC.

Points on this clone: The same CDR3 also results from other DNA sequences found in this sample. The rearrangement joins TRBV5-1 to TRBJ1-2; no clear D. Germline CDR1 SGHRS, CDR2 YFSETQ. V lost 4 bases and J 0 bases, leaving 13 bases between the germline ends. The CDR3 contains 15 residues. The CDR3 nucleotides read TGCGCCAGCAGCCCGGGAGGCGGAGCTAACTATGGCTACACCTTC. It encodes CASSPGGGANYGYTF.

This chain connects TRBV12-5 to TRBJ2-5; D unresolved. CDR1 is LGHNT and CDR2 is FRNRAP in the germline V gene. The CDR3 is 12 residues long. With 3 bases removed from V and 5 bases from J, the gap between germline ends came to 7 bases. The CDR3 region has the DNA TGTGCTAGTGGTTTACCGGAGGAGACCCAGTACTTC. This sequence encodes CASGLPEETQYF.

This clone was seen more than once but under ten times. This rearrangement joins TRBV29-1 to TRBJ1-6, with a possible D match to TRBD1 (6 bases). This CDR3 region has 13 residues. The V end lost 7 bases, the J end lost 4 bases, and 11 bases lay between the germline ends. Germline V gene sequence: CDR1 SQVTM, CDR2 ANQGSEA. For the CDR3, the DNA is TGCAGCGGACAGGTTGATTATAATTCACCCCTCCACTTT. Residues: CSGQVDYNSPLHF. The complete variable domain, with remaining parts taken from reference TRBV29-1 and TRBJ1-6, reads SAVISQKPSRDICQRGTSLTIQCQVDSQVTMMFWYRQQPGQSLTLIATANQGSEATYESGFVIDKFPISRPNLTFSTLTVSNMSPEDSSIYLCSGQVDYNSPLHFGNGTRLTVT.

The chain carries TRBV5-4 and TRBJ2-2; TRBD1 matches 8 bases. CDR3 size: 14 residues. The germline V gene encodes CDR1 SGHNT and CDR2 YYREEE (reference sequence). V dropped 4 bases and J dropped 6; count of bases not matched to a gene: 5. CDR3 residues: CASSLGQVSGELFF. CDR3 DNA sequence: TGTGCCAGCAGCCTGGGACAGGTTTCCGGGGAGCTGTTTTTT.

The chain uses TRBV18 and TRBJ1-1; 9 bases are a match to TRBD1. The V gene end was trimmed by 5 bases and the J gene end by 3 bases; junction bases not matched to a gene: 4. Germline V lookup: CDR1 KGHSH, CDR2 LQKENI. The CDR3 is made up of 14 amino acids. In DNA form, the CDR3 reads TGTGCCAGCTCAGGACAGGGGTTCGACACTGAAGCTTTCTTT. Its translation is CASSGQGFDTEAFF. The full variable domain, completed using reference TRBV18 and TRBJ1-1, is NAGVMQNPRHLVRRRGQEARLRCSPMKGHSHVYWYRQLPEEGLKFMVYLQKENIIDESGMPKERFSAEFPKEGPSILRIQQVVRGDSAAYFCASSGQGFDTEAFFGQGTRLTVV.

This clone was counted once. The J gene is TRBJ2-3, the V gene TRBV9, with D tentatively TRBD2 (6 bases). Germline V gene lookup returns CDR1 SGDLS and CDR2 YYNGEE. V dropped 4 bases and J dropped 8 bases, with 20 bases sitting between them. This CDR3 region has 15 residues. In nucleotides, the CDR3 is TGTGCCAGCAGCCCACCGGGAGCCAGAGTGGCTACGCAGTATTTT. The encoded protein is CASSPPGARVATQYF.

This chain joins TRBV7-9 and TRBJ1-1, with TRBD1 as a possible D gene (5 bases). The CDR3 has 17 residues. Germline V CDR1 and CDR2: SEHNR, FQNEAQ (reference sequence). Between the trimmed V and J ends, which lost 1 base and 1 base, there was a span of 16 bases. This chain's CDR3 is CASSLGTPARKNTEAFF. DNA for the CDR3: TGTGCCAGCAGCTTAGGGACACCCGCCCGGAAGAACACTGAAGCTTTCTTT.

The rearrangement uses TRBV5-1 and TRBJ2-3; 7 positions agree with TRBD2. The CDR3 consists of 19 residues. The ends lost 0 bases at V and 2 bases at J; junction bases unmatched: 15. Germline CDR1 and CDR2: SGHRS and YFSETQ. Here the CDR3 reads CASSLAGMERGTLTDTQYF. CDR3 in DNA: TGCGCCAGCAGCTTGGCCGGAATGGAGCGGGGCACACTCACAGATACGCAGTATTTT.

The rearrangement joins TRBV25-1 to TRBJ2-1; TRBD1 is a possible D gene (6 bases). Per the germline V gene, CDR1 is MGHDK and CDR2 is SYGVNS. The V end was cut by 8 bases, the J end by 0 bases, with 23 bases between. The CDR3 totals 18 residues. In DNA form, the CDR3 reads TGTGCCAGCCCCCTCCTGCCGTACAGGGCTAGCTCCTACAATGAGCAGTTCTTC. Translation: CASPLLPYRASSYNEQFF.

This clone was recorded a few times. This sequence joins TRBV10-3 and TRBJ1-2, with 10 nucleotides matching TRBD1. Germline V gene data show CDR1 as ENHRY and CDR2 as SYGVKD. V shed 8 bases and J 10 bases; nucleotides not matched to a gene: 13. The CDR3 consists of 14 residues. This CDR3 is CAIFAGTGEFDYTF. The CDR3 DNA is TGTGCCATCTTCGCAGGGACAGGGGAATTCGACTACACCTTC.

The V call is TRBV7-2, the J call TRBJ2-7; TRBD2 might be the D (5 bases). CDR1 SGHTA and CDR2 FQGNSA come from the germline V gene. V was pared by 5 bases and J by 3 bases, with 14 bases between. The CDR3 totals 14 residues. The CDR3 nucleotides are TGTGCCAGCAGCACGGCCGGGGATAACTACGAGCAGTACTTC. The encoded protein is CASSTAGDNYEQYF.

CDR3 loop: CASSRTGNSYEQYF. The CDR3 DNA reads TGTGCCAGCAGCCGGACAGGGAACTCCTACGAGCAGTACTTC. The chain recombines TRBV6-2 or TRBV6-3 with TRBJ2-7; 8 nucleotides agree with TRBD1. The CDR3 spans 14 residues. Trimming cost V 6 bases and J 0 bases; bases outside gene matches: 4. Germline loops: CDR1 MNHEY, CDR2 SVGEGT.

The rearrangement joins TRBV27 to TRBJ1-6; 7 nucleotides line up with TRBD1. The CDR3 consists of 14 residues. In germline, CDR1 is MNHEY, CDR2 SMNVEV (reference sequence). V gave up 6 bases and J gave up 6 bases; unmatched junction bases: 5. The CDR3 nucleotides are TGTGCCAGCAGGGGGACAGCTACTAATTCACCCCTCCACTTT. Protein product: CASRGTATNSPLHF.

This chain uses TRBV11-1 with TRBJ2-7, with 7 positions matching TRBD2. The ends lost 5 bases at V and 4 bases at J; junction bases unmatched: 11. The CDR3 is 15 residues long. Germline CDR1 is SGHAT and CDR2 is FQDESV (reference sequence). CDR3 in DNA: TGTGCCAGCAGCCTAAGCGGGGATGTTCTGTACGAGCAGTACTTC. Its translation is CASSLSGDVLYEQYF.

The chain carries TRBV4-3 and TRBJ1-2, with D hard to call. V lost 0 bases, J lost 10 bases, and 21 bases lay in between. The CDR3 contains 16 residues. Germline CDR1 reads LGHNA; CDR2 reads YSLEER. The chain's CDR3 is CASSQEVQTLSISYTF. The CDR3 DNA reads as TGCGCCAGCAGCCAAGAGGTACAGACCCTATCTATATCCTACACCTTC.

The DNA for the CDR3 is TGTGCCAGCAGTGGTAGGACAGGGAGCTCCTACAATGAGCAGTTCTTC. Its protein is CASSGRTGSSYNEQFF. The chain has TRBV6-2 or TRBV6-3 and TRBJ2-1; 8 positions match TRBD1. CDR3 size: 16 residues. V lost 5 bases to trimming and J lost 0 bases; unmatched junction nucleotides: 6. The V gene's germline CDR1 is MNHEY and CDR2 SVGEGT.

The chain couples TRBV11-3 to TRBJ1-3, with unresolved D. Germline V lookup: CDR1 SGHNT, CDR2 YENEEA. CDR3 length: 15 residues. V was cut by 1 base and J by 1 base, with 8 bases left in between. The CDR3 loop is CASSLGLLSGNTIYF. The CDR3 region has the DNA TGTGCCAGCAGCTTAGGTCTTCTTTCTGGAAACACCATATATTTT. Combining the CDR3 with reference TRBV11-3 and TRBJ1-3 gives the whole variable domain EAGVVQSPRYKIIEKKQPVAFWCNPISGHNTLYWYLQNLGQGPELLIRYENEEAVDDSQLPKDRFSAERLKGVDSTLKIQPAELGDSAVYLCASSLGLLSGNTIYFGEGSWLTVV.

The rearrangement links TRBV29-1 to TRBJ1-2; D gene uncertain. With 3 bases removed from V and 8 bases from J, the gap between germline ends came to 4 bases. CDR3 length: 9 residues. Per germline, CDR1 SQVTM and CDR2 ANQGSEA. The chain's CDR3 is CSVDEGYTF. In DNA, the CDR3 is TGCAGCGTTGACGAGGGCTACACCTTC.

J is TRBJ2-3 and V is TRBV11-2; D remains ambiguous. Germline V gives CDR1 SGHAT, CDR2 FQNNGV. CDR3 length: 15 amino acids. The germline V and J ends were trimmed by 4 bases and 4 bases, with 15 bases remaining between them. The CDR3 region is CASSSRFFAADTQYF. The CDR3 coding sequence is TGTGCCAGCAGCTCCAGGTTTTTCGCAGCAGATACGCAGTATTTT.